The following is a TCR beta chain sequence with its context. TCRdb's table, derived via immunoSEQ multiplex PCR, lists solely in-frame clones and lacks some. The data hold about 64,000 clones, with 88% observed a single time. This sample was included in a study of blood T cell repertoires in COVID-19. The wider study: Sites across the United States, Italy and Spain contributed samples from acute and convalescent COVID-19. From T cells, B-cell-depleted T cells, or PBMCs came the material, which was cDNA or gDNA.

V lost 5 bases and J lost 4, with 12 bases in between. This CDR3 has 14 residues. Germline V gene lookup returns CDR1 MNHEY and CDR2 SMNVEV (reference sequence). The sequencing sample was made of peripheral blood. This clonotype was sampled from an older woman with COVID-19, enrolled during active disease. The chain joins TRBV27 to TRBJ2-1; D possibly corresponds to TRBD1 (6 bases). CDR3 in amino acids: CASSPLDSYNEQFF. CDR3 nucleotide sequence: TGTGCCAGCAGTCCGTTGGACAGTTACAATGAGCAGTTCTTC.